This TCR beta chain was sequenced for a study of PD-L1 blockade in urothelial cancer (TCRdb year 2017). Background for the entire study: Therapy was started around 2014 for all patients, and atezolizumab 1,200 mg was administered intravenously every 3 weeks. About nine tenths of the roughly 29 patients were identified as males with urothelial cancer of bladder origin, and a prior smoking history was reported by 18 of 29 patients. Twenty-nine patients had pretreatment blood TCR-seq, about 25 had at least one posttreatment blood collection, and about 25 had tumor TCR-seq. Blood samples gave median yields of roughly 150,000 T cells and 82,636 unique TCRs, along with a median clonality of around 0.08. Pretreatment tumor samples, along with matched peripheral blood serially collected before and after atezolizumab treatment, were subjected to TCR sequencing. An ECOG performance status of 0 or 1 was recorded for the patients, and 0 to 3 prior chemotherapy regimens had been received by the patients. Durable clinical benefit was defined as a progression-free survival longer than 6 months, and TCR features were additionally tested against progression-free survival and overall survival. Roughly ten patients achieved durable clinical benefit and around 19 did not. In the same patients, whole exome sequencing and RNA sequencing of pretreatment tumors were performed in addition to TCR sequencing. An exploratory multi-omic analysis was conducted of the somatic, immune and clinical correlates of response to PD-L1 blockade with atezolizumab in urothelial cancer. Blood samples were analyzed at two time points: 3 weeks after treatment start (second dose) and 6 weeks after treatment start. Findings and caveats that apply to the study as a whole: A pretreatment peripheral blood TCR clonality below the median was linked to improved progression-free and overall survival. Greater expansion of tumor-associated TCR clones in peripheral blood 3 weeks after the start of treatment was observed in patients with durable benefit (n of about 21, p = 0.022). Because of the small sample size (n of about 30) and the many exploratory analyses performed, the results are intended to be regarded as hypothesis-generating.

Looking up the germline V gene yields CDR1 MDHEN and CDR2 SYDVKM. V is pruned by 3 bases and J by 0 bases, leaving 3 bases of the junction without a gene match. Counted from cysteine to phenylalanine, this CDR3 has 15 amino acids. Kept here is only the CDR3 DNA, which spans 45 bases and is read in frame from base 1. As to this clone: No cognate antigen has been identified for it. The sample holds no much larger clone one base away, and base qualities are not on file.

Synthetic TCR analog templates were spiked into each PCR to estimate absolute template abundance from read counts. The immunoSEQ assay used bias-controlled V and J gene primers to amplify TCRbeta CDR3 regions from genomic DNA. Sequencing of rearranged TCRbeta segments was performed at approximately 20X coverage. The study's own analysis went as follows. Clustering was used to correct sequencing errors, and CDR3s were annotated against IMGT so that V, D and J genes could be assigned. Downstream analyses used only productive TCRbeta rearrangements, leaving out any out-of-frame or stop-codon sequences. Clonality was computed as one minus Shannon entropy normalized by the log of the number of unique productive sequences. Clones differing between time points or between blood and tumor were identified using Fisher's exact test with Benjamini-Hochberg correction, with an adjusted p below 0.01 applied as the threshold. TCRdb carries this immuneACCESS record with in-frame sequences only. Its versions omit some clonotypes, under half of them owing to an unresolved V gene in the studies checked, with the rest unexplained. V, J and clone size are those of that table, while D and trimming were read from the DNA. Here the sample has about 88,000 clones; roughly nine tenths occur a single time. 7.5% to 10% of the sample is held by the ten biggest clonotypes.

A total of 25 to 30 patients with locally advanced or metastatic urothelial carcinoma, treated at Memorial Sloan Kettering on a trial protocol, made up the cohort. Peripheral blood mononuclear cells were collected pretreatment and during treatment, with between 1 and 8 total time points obtained per patient. The Qiagen DNeasy Blood extraction kit was used to purify genomic DNA from total PBMCs and from tumor samples. Collected pretreatment and during treatment, PBMCs were isolated and stored as previously described. This receptor was identified in a man aged 55-75 years with urothelial cancer. Rearrangement joined TRBV28 to TRBJ2-3; TRBD2 agrees with 7 junctional bases. The input for sequencing was PBMCs, taken around atezolizumab (anti-PD-L1) treatment. CDR3 loop: CASSFASGSTDTQYF. The bases read TGTGCCAGCAGTTTCGCTAGCGGTAGCACAGATACGCAGTATTTT.